The 18 T cell receptor beta chains below were found in one sample sequenced in a study of blood T cells in healthy people across ages. Sample-barcoded 5' priming and a J-beta primer mix drove a second PCR of about 6 to 12 cycles. MiXCR, applied by TCRdb to the 5' RACE reads, yields one record per CDR3 protein. Of about 830,000 distinct CDR3 sequences listed, about 62% were seen once; the top ten hold about a quarter. Sequencing was performed on blood. The receptors here all came from a man aged 30 to 45 in good health.

V gene TRBV3-1 combines with J gene TRBJ2-4; possibly TRBD1 or TRBD2 for D (6 bases each). CDR1 and CDR2 from the germline V gene are LGHDT and YNNKEL (reference sequence). Trimming took off 4 bases at V and 6 bases at J, with 16 bases between the two ends. The CDR3 totals 15 residues. The CDR3 DNA is TGTGCCAGCAGCCCCCGTGAGGGGGGCGGAAACATTCAGTACTTC. Translated: CASSPREGGGNIQYF.

The chain employs TRBV4-3 and TRBJ2-1; D perhaps matches TRBD1 (5 bases). Germline CDR1 LGHNA, CDR2 YSLEER. The CDR3 length is 15 residues. The V end was cut by 4 bases, the J end by 6 bases, with 16 bases between. CDR3 loop: CASSPWTFRVNEQFF. CDR3 nucleotide sequence: TGCGCCAGCAGCCCGTGGACATTTAGGGTCAATGAGCAGTTCTTC.

The rearrangement links TRBV10-3 to TRBJ2-6, with 7 bases identical to TRBD2. J lost 0 bases, V lost 3 bases, and 5 bases had no gene match. Germline CDR1 is ENHRY and CDR2 is SYGVKD. This CDR3 has 17 amino acids. DNA of the CDR3: TGTGCCATCAGTGAATGGGGGAGGGGCTCTGGGGCCAACGTCCTGACTTTC. Translated: CAISEWGRGSGANVLTF.

V is TRBV12-3 or TRBV12-4 and J is TRBJ2-5, with D perhaps being TRBD1 or TRBD2 (5 bases each). The length of the CDR3 is 12 residues. V lost 4 bases to trimming and J lost 2 bases, with 5 bases between them. The CDR3 DNA reads TGTGCCAGCAGTTGGGGGCAAGAGACCCAGTACTTC. It encodes CASSWGQETQYF.

This clonotype was counted between two and nine times. This chain uses TRBV28 with TRBJ2-1; TRBD1 is a possible D gene (5 bases). Germline assignment: CDR1 MDHEN and CDR2 SYDVKM. Trimming pared 4 bases from V and 7 bases from J, leaving 20 bases between. The CDR3 contains 16 residues. The CDR3 protein is CASSYPLRGPSNEQFF. The CDR3 DNA reads as TGTGCCAGCAGTTACCCGTTAAGGGGCCCCTCTAATGAGCAGTTCTTC.

This chain uses TRBV6-5 with TRBJ2-1, with D perhaps given as TRBD1 or TRBD2 (5 bases each). Germline loops: CDR1 MNHEY, CDR2 SVGAGI. Trimming shortened V by 2 bases and J by 0 bases, and 8 bases separated the two germline ends. The CDR3 consists of 15 residues. The CDR3 sequence is CASSYARGSYNEQFF. CDR3 nucleotides: TGTGCCAGCAGTTACGCGAGGGGCTCCTACAATGAGCAGTTCTTC.

The rearrangement links TRBV12-3 or TRBV12-4 to TRBJ2-5; tentatively, D is TRBD2 (5 bases). V lost 6 bases, J lost 1 base, and 15 bases lay in between. CDR3 size: 15 residues. The CDR3: CASSGGRTRQETQYF. Written as DNA, the CDR3 is TGTGCCAGCAGCGGAGGAAGGACCCGCCAAGAGACCCAGTACTTC.

This chain connects TRBV4-2 to TRBJ2-7; possibly TRBD1 or TRBD2 for D (5 bases each). Judging by the DNA end, TRBJ2-1 fits better; the J call may be wrong. Germline V CDR1 and CDR2: LGHNA, YNFKEQ. The CDR3 has 12 residues. The DNA for the CDR3 is TGTGCCAGCAGCCAGGGGGAACGCGAGCAGTTCTTC. Protein: CASSQGEREQFF.

The table lists this clonotype with a few counts. V usage is TRBV12-3 or TRBV12-4 and J usage is TRBJ1-2; D unresolved. The CDR3 spans 12 residues. The V and J ends lost 8 bases and 6 bases respectively, with 13 bases between them. The CDR3 region is CASLVGFDGYTF. Here the CDR3 DNA reads TGTGCCAGCCTTGTGGGGTTCGATGGCTACACCTTC.

In DNA, the CDR3 is TGTGCCAGCAGTTCACCGACAGGGATAACATCCTATGGCTCCTACGAGCAGTACTTC. It yields the protein CASSSPTGITSYGSYEQYF. The rearrangement joins TRBV28 to TRBJ2-5; 7 nucleotides agree with TRBD1. The closer fit of TRBJ2-7 to the DNA end suggests the J call may be wrong. The CDR3 is 19 residues long. Germline-derived CDR1 and CDR2 are MDHEN and SYDVKM.

The chain couples TRBV6-5 to TRBJ2-5; the D gene is possibly TRBD1 (6 bases). V was pared by 6 bases and J by 0 bases, with 11 bases between. This CDR3 has 14 residues. Germline V gives CDR1 MNHEY, CDR2 SVGAGI. The CDR3 region is CASRMDSYQETQYF. The CDR3 nucleotides read TGTGCCAGCAGGATGGACAGTTACCAAGAGACCCAGTACTTC.

The chain joins TRBV12-3 or TRBV12-4 to TRBJ2-4; perhaps TRBD1 as D (6 bases). Trimming removed 1 base at V and 6 bases at J, with 13 bases between. The CDR3 is 15 residues long. CDR3 in DNA: TGTGCCAGCAGTTTAGGGGCAGGGGTCCCAAACATTCAGTACTTC. Its protein product is CASSLGAGVPNIQYF.

V and J are TRBV29-1 and TRBJ2-1; 10 bases match TRBD1. In germline, CDR1 is SQVTM, CDR2 ANQGSEA. V shed 4 bases and J 14 bases; nucleotides not matched to a gene: 8. The CDR3 is made up of 12 amino acids. This CDR3 reads CSVGGTGEWKFF. CDR3 coding DNA: TGCAGCGTTGGGGGGACAGGGGAGTGGAAGTTCTTC.

The chain uses TRBV6-6 and TRBJ2-1, with 14 bases that match TRBD2. V dropped 7 bases and J dropped 5; count of bases not matched to a gene: 10. This CDR3 region has 17 residues. Germline CDR1 MNHNY, CDR2 SVGAGI (reference sequence). The CDR3 sequence: CASIATSGGVRDNEQFF. The CDR3 DNA follows: TGTGCCAGCATAGCGACTAGCGGGGGGGTCCGGGACAATGAGCAGTTCTTC.

The chain employs TRBV2 and TRBJ2-4; D is possibly TRBD2 (5 bases). TRBJ2-7 explains the end of the DNA better; the J call may be wrong. Germline CDR1 reads SNHLY; CDR2 reads FYNNEI. The CDR3 runs 14 residues. The CDR3 sequence is CASSTRPGSYEQYF. CDR3 nucleotides: TGTGCCAGCAGTACTAGACCGGGATCCTACGAGCAGTACTTC.

The chain links TRBV4-3 to TRBJ1-1; D is unresolved. Germline values: CDR1 LGHNA, CDR2 YSLEER. V lost 3 bases to trimming and J lost 1 base, with 12 bases between them. The CDR3 contains 15 residues. CDR3 DNA: TGCGCCAGCAGCCACACGGGATTGACGAACACTGAAGCTTTCTTT. It encodes CASSHTGLTNTEAFF.

This clonotype was recorded at least ten times. The rearrangement joins TRBV20-1 to TRBJ1-2; 9 bases are shared with TRBD1. After removal of 1 base from V and 5 bases from J, the junction contained 14 bases not matched to a gene. Germline CDR1 and CDR2: DFQATT and SNEGSKA (reference sequence). The CDR3 sequence is 17 residues long. The CDR3 DNA is TGCAGTGCTAGAGTGGGGGTAACCGGGACAGGGATGTATGGCTACACCTTC. This codes for CSARVGVTGTGMYGYTF.

The count of this clonotype is one. The rearrangement joins TRBV4-3 to TRBJ2-3; the D is unclear. CDR1 is LGHNA and CDR2 is YSLEER in the germline V gene. The CDR3 consists of 15 residues. The V end was cut by 0 bases, the J end by 2 bases, with 9 bases between. In DNA form, the CDR3 reads TGCGCCAGCAGCCAAGAACACCACGCCACAGATACGCAGTATTTT. Its protein is CASSQEHHATDTQYF.